This is a list of T cell receptor beta chains from one sample in a study of cytomegalovirus exposure and HLA in healthy donors. Using immunoSEQ multiplex PCR, the repertoire was profiled, and TCRdb retains in-frame clones only, with some absent. The repertoire holds fewer than 200,000 clones, with 83% as singletons. The sequenced material came from PBMCs. Receptor source: a man aged 45-65 years in good health and CMV-seronegative. CDR3s include the opening cysteine and the closing phenylalanine or tryptophan. Each record gives: D gene, J gene, V gene, clone size, CDR3 DNA, CDR3 protein. A D gene is named only where the DNA matches it firmly. Part of the rows lack a size; the others show once, few, many or a class for expanded clones.

NA TRBJ2-6 TRBV7-9 NA TGTGCCGTACCATCGGGGATCGGGGCCAACGTCCTGACTTTC CAVPSGIGANVLTF
TRBD2 TRBJ2-7 TRBV7-2 NA TGTGCCAGCAGCCAGACTAGCGGGCCTTCCTACGAGCAGTACTTC CASSQTSGPSYEQYF
NA TRBJ1-1 TRBV29-1 NA TGCAGCTCCGTATCCGGGTATAACACTGAAGCTTTCTTT CSSVSGYNTEAFF
TRBD1 TRBJ1-3 TRBV7-2 NA TGTGCCAGCAGCTTACAGGGGGCGTCTGGAAACACCATATATTTT CASSLQGASGNTIYF
TRBD1 TRBJ2-2 TRBV5-1 few TGCGCCAGCAGCTTACAGGGGGCGTACACCGGGGAGCTGTTTTTT CASSLQGAYTGELFF
NA TRBJ1-5 TRBV4-2 NA TGTGCCAGCAGCCAAGAGGGGGGGGTAGGAAATCAGCCCCAGCATTTT CASSQEGGVGNQPQHF
NA TRBJ1-2 TRBV9 NA TGTGCCAGCAGAATCGGGCCAAGGGGTGGGGGCTACACCTTC CASRIGPRGGGYTF
TRBD2 TRBJ2-7 TRBV6-9 NA TGTGCCAGCAGTCTTTGCCCCGACCCGGTAGCGGGAGGGAACAACTACGAGCAGTACTTC CASSLCPDPVAGGNNYEQYF
TRBD1 TRBJ1-4 TRBV29-1 once TGCAGCGTTTCAGTCGCCCAGGGGGCCCTGGGTGCAAAACTGTTTTTT CSVSVAQGALGAKLFF
NA TRBJ1-5 TRBV21-1 NA TGTGCCAGCAGCAAGGCGGGCAATCAGCCCCAGCATTTT CASSKAGNQPQHF
NA TRBJ1-2 TRBV29-1 NA TGCAGCGTTGACCTGACAGGACCTCTATATGGCTACACCTTC CSVDLTGPLYGYTF
NA TRBJ1-4 TRBV7-6 NA TGTGCCAGCAGCTTATCAGCTAATGAAAAACTGTTTTTT CASSLSANEKLFF
TRBD1 TRBJ2-7 TRBV6-5 NA TGTGCCAGCAGTGTCACCGGGACAGGGATCTACGAGCAGTACTTC CASSVTGTGIYEQYF
NA TRBJ1-2 TRBV10-3 NA TGTGCCATCAGTGGGCCAGGACTTGGCTACACCTTC CAISGPGLGYTF
NA TRBJ1-5 TRBV4-3 few TGCGCCAGCAGCCAAGACAGGGGCAATCAGCCCCAGCATTTT CASSQDRGNQPQHF
TRBD1 TRBJ2-7 TRBV6-1 NA TGTGCCAGCAGTGAAGTTGGGGACAGGTATTTGCAGCAGTACTTC CASSEVGDRYLQQYF
NA TRBJ2-6 TRBV19 NA TGTGCCAGTAGATCCGGAGGACGGAGCTCTGGGGCCAACGTCCTGACTTTC CASRSGGRSSGANVLTF
NA TRBJ1-4 TRBV29-1 once TGCAGCGTTGGGCAAACTAATGAAAAACTGTTTTTT CSVGQTNEKLFF
TRBD1 TRBJ2-7 TRBV11-2 NA TGTGCCAGCAGCTTAGGGACAGGGCCCTCCTACGAGCAGTACTTC CASSLGTGPSYEQYF
NA TRBJ1-6 TRBV6-6 NA TGTGCCAGCAGCAACGCTGGGGGCAATTCACCCCTCCACTTT CASSNAGGNSPLHF
NA TRBJ2-3 TRBV7-9 NA TGTGCCAGCAGCCGACGCGGTGGAACAGATACGCAGTATTTT CASSRRGGTDTQYF
TRBD1 TRBJ2-7 TRBV19 NA TGTGCCAGTAGTCTAAGTCCCGGGACAGGTGCCGAGCAGTACTTC CASSLSPGTGAEQYF
NA TRBJ1-5 TRBV15 NA TGTGCCACCAGCAGAGATCTTGCCAGGGCAGACCAGCCCCAGCATTTT CATSRDLARADQPQHF
NA TRBJ2-2 TRBV5-4 NA TGTGCCAGCAGCTTGGGGCAGGGGTGGACCGGGGAGCTGTTTTTT CASSLGQGWTGELFF
NA TRBJ2-4 TRBV6-1 NA TGTGCCAGCAAAGAATCAGTTAAAAACATTCAGTACTTC CASKESVKNIQYF
NA TRBJ2-1 TRBV7-2 NA TGTGCCAGCAGCTTAACGGGAGTCAATGAGCAGTTCTTC CASSLTGVNEQFF
NA TRBJ2-1 TRBV5-6 once TGTGCCAGCAGCTTGATTTTCCGCGGGCCAAGCTCCTACAATGAGCAGTTCTTC CASSLIFRGPSSYNEQFF
NA TRBJ1-1 TRBV14 NA TGTGCCAGCAGCGCTCAGGGTCGCACTGAAGCTTTCTTT CASSAQGRTEAFF
TRBD2 TRBJ2-3 TRBV9 NA TGTGCCAGCAGCGTAGGGCTAGCGGGGGGCCTTCGGGATACGCAGTATTTT CASSVGLAGGLRDTQYF
TRBD1 TRBJ2-3 TRBV4-3 once TGCGCCAGCAGCCAAGAGAGGACAGGGGTCGCAGATACGCAGTATTTT CASSQERTGVADTQYF
NA TRBJ2-2 TRBV4-2 NA TGTGCCAGCAGCCAAGTCGGGACACAGGGCGGGGAGCTGTTTTTT CASSQVGTQGGELFF